A selection of T cell receptor beta chains follows, all from one sample in a study of T cell responses to AZD1222 COVID-19 vaccine. Method: immunoSEQ multiplex PCR; TCRdb's copy keeps in-frame clones and lacks some. The sample has tens of thousands of clones, 87% seen once. Sample: peripheral blood, taken on day 0 of AZD1222 vaccination. These receptors were obtained from an adult in good health. Each CDR3 is given with its conserved first and last residue. A D gene is named only where the DNA matches it firmly. Only some rows state a clone size, as once, few, many or a class for expanded clones.

j_call clone_size v_call d_call cdr3_aa cdr3_nt
TRBJ1-3 many TRBV4-1 . CASSQDGFGESSGNTIYF TGCGCCAGCAGCCAAGATGGGTTTGGTGAGAGCTCTGGAAACACCATATATTTT
TRBJ2-3 few TRBV20-1 . CSEAGPDTQYF TGCAGTGAGGCGGGGCCTGATACGCAGTATTTT
TRBJ2-3 . TRBV24-1 . CATSDGSSTDTQYF TGTGCCACCAGTGATGGGAGTAGCACAGATACGCAGTATTTT
TRBJ2-1 . TRBV7-3 TRBD1 CASSRDRDGKQFF TGTGCCAGCAGCCGCGACAGGGACGGCAAGCAGTTCTTC
TRBJ2-1 . TRBV28 . CASSRLVQFF TGTGCCAGCAGTCGCCTTGTGCAGTTCTTC
TRBJ1-2 . TRBV2 . CASSEGVGWIYGYTF TGTGCCAGCAGTGAAGGGGTAGGGTGGATATATGGCTACACCTTC
TRBJ2-5 . TRBV4-3 . CASSQDGGAGPFLQETQYF TGCGCCAGCAGCCAAGATGGGGGGGCAGGCCCCTTCTTGCAAGAGACCCAGTACTTC
TRBJ1-5 . TRBV28 TRBD1 CASSTLGEDRYGNQPQHF TGTGCCAGCAGTACCCTCGGAGAGGACAGGTATGGCAATCAGCCCCAGCATTTT
TRBJ1-1 . TRBV6-1 TRBD1 CASSETGAMNTEAFF TGTGCCAGCAGTGAAACAGGGGCGATGAACACTGAAGCTTTCTTT
TRBJ2-7 . TRBV7-2 . CASSLVGDEQYF TGTGCCAGCAGCTTAGTCGGGGACGAGCAGTACTTC
TRBJ1-2 . TRBV7-2 . CASTMTNYGYTF TGTGCCAGCACGATGACGAACTATGGCTACACCTTC
TRBJ2-1 . TRBV3-1/TRBV3-2 TRBD2 CASSQSLAGGNEQFF TGTGCCAGCAGCCAGTCCCTAGCGGGGGGTAATGAGCAGTTCTTC
TRBJ2-7 . TRBV28 . CASSGPRRYEQYF TGTGCCAGCAGTGGACCCCGAAGATACGAGCAGTACTTC
TRBJ1-4 few TRBV5-1 . CASSLEGSDEKLFF TGCGCCAGCAGCTTGGAGGGTTCGGACGAAAAACTGTTTTTT
TRBJ1-1 . TRBV30 . CAWSDLLSVPF TGTGCCTGGAGTGATCTTCTCAGCGTCCCATTT
TRBJ2-7 . TRBV6-2/TRBV6-3 . CASSPGVEVYEQYF TGTGCCAGCAGCCCCGGTGTCGAGGTATACGAGCAGTACTTC
TRBJ2-3 once TRBV27 . CASSLGQARDTQYF TGTGCCAGCAGTTTAGGGCAGGCTCGGGATACGCAGTATTTT
TRBJ2-7 . TRBV20-1 . CSAQTPMEQYF TGCAGTGCCCAGACCCCCATGGAGCAGTACTTC
TRBJ1-2 few TRBV27 TRBD1 CASSLSAGTGGGGYTF TGTGCCAGCAGTTTATCGGCCGGGACAGGGGGCGGTGGCTACACCTTC
TRBJ1-5 . TRBV19 . CASSIVGQVNQPQHF TGTGCCAGTAGTATAGTAGGTCAGGTCAATCAGCCCCAGCATTTT
TRBJ2-1 . TRBV9 TRBD1 CASSDTGGRGLNEQFF TGTGCCAGCAGCGACACTGGGGGCAGGGGGCTCAATGAGCAGTTCTTC
TRBJ2-5 . TRBV30 . CAWAQETQYF TGTGCCTGGGCGCAAGAGACCCAGTACTTC
TRBJ2-7 . TRBV5-1 TRBD1 CASSSRGLGSLLSYEQYF TGCGCCAGCAGCTCCAGGGGGCTAGGCTCCCTCCTCTCCTACGAGCAGTACTTC
TRBJ1-3 . TRBV3-1/TRBV3-2 . CASSQTDSPGNTIYF TGTGCCAGCAGCCAGACAGACAGTCCTGGAAACACCATATATTTT
TRBJ2-7 . TRBV27 . CASSLSAGTYEQYF TGTGCCAGCAGTTTATCGGCCGGAACCTACGAGCAGTACTTC
TRBJ2-3 . TRBV6-5 TRBD2 CALTGLAVSGTQYF TGTGCCTTAACGGGGCTAGCGGTTTCGGGTACGCAGTATTTT
TRBJ2-2 . TRBV19 . CASSIAASIAGELFF TGTGCCAGTAGTATAGCAGCTAGTATCGCCGGGGAGCTGTTTTTT